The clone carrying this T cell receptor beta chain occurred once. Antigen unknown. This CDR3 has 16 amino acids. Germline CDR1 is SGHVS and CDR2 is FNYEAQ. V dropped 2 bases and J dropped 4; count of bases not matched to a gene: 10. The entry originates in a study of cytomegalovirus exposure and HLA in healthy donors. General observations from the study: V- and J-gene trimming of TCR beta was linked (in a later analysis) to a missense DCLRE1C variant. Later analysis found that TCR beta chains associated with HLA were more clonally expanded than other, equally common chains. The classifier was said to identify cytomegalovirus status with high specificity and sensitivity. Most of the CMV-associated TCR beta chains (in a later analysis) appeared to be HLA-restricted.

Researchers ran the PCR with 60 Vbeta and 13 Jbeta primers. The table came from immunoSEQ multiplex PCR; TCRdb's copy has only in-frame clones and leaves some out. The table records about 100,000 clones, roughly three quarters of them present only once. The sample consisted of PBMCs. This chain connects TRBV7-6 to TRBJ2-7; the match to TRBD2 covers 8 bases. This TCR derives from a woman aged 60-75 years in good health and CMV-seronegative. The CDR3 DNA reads TGTGCCAGCAGCTTACGGGAGGGCACAGAGCAGTACGAGCAGTACTTC. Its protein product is CASSLREGTEQYEQYF.